These T cell receptor beta chains were read from a single sample in a study of blood T cell repertoires in COVID-19. Produced via immunoSEQ multiplex PCR; TCRdb's table is partial and in-frame only. The sample lists 70,000 or so clones, approximately 84% occurring once. Sequenced: peripheral blood. The receptors here all came from a man aged 35 to 55 with COVID-19, enrolled during active disease. Each CDR3 is given with its conserved first and last residue. Fields, in order: clone size, J gene, V gene, D gene, CDR3 protein, CDR3 DNA. A D gene is named only where the DNA matches it firmly. Only some rows state a clone size, as once, few, many or a class for expanded clones.

once	TRBJ1-3	TRBV9	NA	CASSVDRESSGNTIYF	TGTGCCAGCAGCGTAGATAGGGAGAGCTCTGGAAACACCATATATTTT
NA	TRBJ2-5	TRBV5-1	TRBD2	CASSLGTSETQYF	TGCGCCAGCAGCCTAGGGACTAGCGAGACCCAGTACTTC
NA	TRBJ2-5	TRBV6-5	NA	CASSYSRLPGETQYF	TGTGCCAGCAGTTACTCGAGACTCCCGGGAGAGACCCAGTACTTC
NA	TRBJ1-1	TRBV25-1	NA	CASSWVGGRAFF	TGTGCCAGTTCATGGGTCGGGGGAAGAGCTTTCTTT
once	TRBJ1-6	TRBV5-4	NA	CASSPGTGGSPLHF	TGTGCCAGCAGCCCCGGTACGGGGGGTTCACCCCTCCACTTT
NA	TRBJ2-2	TRBV6-6	TRBD2	CAIGLAGNTGELFF	TGTGCCATCGGGCTAGCGGGAAACACCGGGGAGCTGTTTTTT
NA	TRBJ1-6	TRBV5-6	NA	CASSSGLRSSYNSPLHF	TGTGCCAGCAGCTCTGGCCTGAGGAGCTCCTATAATTCACCCCTCCACTTT
NA	TRBJ1-2	TRBV7-9	TRBD1	CASSLRGQTNYGYTF	TGTGCCAGCAGCTTGAGGGGACAGACCAACTATGGCTACACCTTC
NA	TRBJ1-1	TRBV30	NA	CAWKSGPSTEAFF	TGTGCCTGGAAAAGCGGTCCCTCCACTGAAGCTTTCTTT
once	TRBJ2-3	TRBV28	TRBD2	CASSPTSGGFPLYYF	TGTGCCAGCAGTCCTACTAGCGGGGGATTTCCTTTATACTATTTT
NA	TRBJ2-7	TRBV12-3/TRBV12-4	TRBD1	CASSSDRGRQYF	TGTGCCAGCAGTTCCGACAGGGGGAGGCAGTACTTC
NA	TRBJ1-1	TRBV13	TRBD1	CASSQYRGPTEAFF	TGTGCCAGCAGCCAATACAGGGGGCCAACTGAAGCTTTCTTT
NA	TRBJ1-5	TRBV10-3	NA	CAAGEQVNQPQHF	TGTGCCGCGGGAGAACAGGTCAATCAGCCCCAGCATTTT
NA	TRBJ1-6	TRBV3-1/TRBV3-2	TRBD1	CASSPDYQGGNSPLHF	TGTGCCAGCAGCCCTGACTATCAGGGGGGTAATTCACCCCTCCACTTT
once	TRBJ2-1	TRBV18	NA	CASSPVPPRNNEQFF	TGTGCCAGCTCACCGGTCCCCCCCAGGAACAATGAGCAGTTCTTC
few	TRBJ1-3	TRBV5-1	TRBD1	CASMGQNTIYF	TGCGCCAGCATGGGACAGAACACCATATATTTT
NA	TRBJ2-3	TRBV6-5	NA	CASRDLGDTQYF	TGTGCCAGCAGGGACTTAGGGGATACGCAGTATTTT
NA	TRBJ1-2	TRBV5-4	TRBD1	CASSPGTGNYGYTF	TGTGCCAGCAGCCCCGGGACAGGGAACTATGGCTACACCTTC
few	TRBJ2-5	TRBV2	TRBD2	CASRLDSGGAKTQYF	TGTGCCAGCCGCCTAGATAGCGGGGGGGCGAAGACCCAGTACTTC
NA	TRBJ2-7	TRBV18	TRBD2	CASSPSSGGEEQYF	TGTGCCAGCTCACCAAGCAGCGGGGGGGAAGAGCAGTACTTC
NA	TRBJ1-2	TRBV10-3	NA	CAISESGGYYGYTF	TGTGCCATCAGTGAGTCGGGGGGGTACTATGGCTACACCTTC
NA	TRBJ1-1	TRBV19	NA	CASSTAGDMNTEAFF	TGTGCCAGTAGTACCGCAGGGGACATGAACACTGAAGCTTTCTTT
NA	TRBJ2-1	TRBV5-1	TRBD2	CASSAGEAYNEQFF	TGCGCCAGCAGCGCGGGGGAGGCCTACAATGAGCAGTTCTTC
NA	TRBJ2-2	TRBV11-1	NA	CASSPDRRTGELFF	TGTGCCAGCAGTCCTGACAGGCGGACCGGGGAGCTGTTTTTT
NA	TRBJ1-3	TRBV30	NA	CAWSVRGQNSGNTIYF	TGTGCCTGGAGTGTACGTGGACAGAACTCTGGAAACACCATATATTTT
NA	TRBJ2-5	TRBV7-2	TRBD2	CASSLQRGEGETQYF	TGTGCCAGCAGCTTACAGCGGGGGGAGGGAGAGACCCAGTACTTC
NA	TRBJ2-2	TRBV14	NA	CASSQVTETGELFF	TGTGCCAGCAGCCAAGTGACAGAAACCGGGGAGCTGTTTTTT
few	TRBJ1-3	TRBV25-1	NA	CASSEPSRTGSSGNTIYF	TGTGCCAGCAGTGAACCCTCCCGGACGGGGAGCTCTGGAAACACCATATATTTT
NA	TRBJ1-5	TRBV25-1	NA	CASSEGLNQPQHF	TGTGCCAGCAGTGAGGGACTTAATCAGCCCCAGCATTTT
once	TRBJ1-2	TRBV7-2	TRBD1	CASSPGDRRIGGYTF	TGTGCCAGCAGCCCAGGGGACAGAAGGATTGGTGGCTACACCTTC
NA	TRBJ1-5	TRBV29-1	NA	CSVEAEGQPQHF	TGCAGCGTTGAGGCTGAGGGTCAGCCCCAGCATTTT
NA	TRBJ1-2	TRBV18	TRBD1	CASSQGAGINYGYTF	TGTGCCAGCTCACAGGGGGCGGGAATCAACTATGGCTACACCTTC
NA	TRBJ2-3	TRBV19	TRBD1	CASRIDRGTDTQYF	TGTGCCAGTAGGATAGACAGGGGGACAGATACGCAGTATTTT
NA	TRBJ1-4	TRBV28	NA	CASRPPGEKLFF	TGTGCCAGCAGACCTCCAGGGGAAAAACTGTTTTTT
NA	TRBJ1-1	TRBV6-5	NA	CASTTGTEAFF	TGTGCCAGCACCACGGGCACTGAAGCTTTCTTT
NA	TRBJ1-5	TRBV19	NA	CASNFRGTNGPQHF	TGTGCCAGTAATTTTCGGGGAACTAATGGTCCCCAGCATTTT
NA	TRBJ2-3	TRBV5-1	NA	CASSSTGTVTDTQYF	TGCGCCAGCAGCTCAACCGGGACTGTCACAGATACGCAGTATTTT
NA	TRBJ2-7	TRBV10-3	TRBD1	CAISAGTGVSYEQYF	TGTGCCATCAGTGCTGGGACAGGGGTCTCCTACGAGCAGTACTTC
once	TRBJ2-5	TRBV7-7	TRBD1	CASSSGTGSFETQYF	TGTGCCAGCAGCTCGGGGACAGGGTCTTTTGAGACCCAGTACTTC
once	TRBJ1-4	TRBV28	NA	CAIRGGSNEKLFF	TGTGCCATAAGGGGGGGGTCTAATGAAAAACTGTTTTTT
NA	TRBJ2-2	TRBV10-1	NA	CASSEGDTGELFF	TGCGCCAGCAGTGAAGGGGACACCGGGGAGCTGTTTTTT
NA	TRBJ2-5	TRBV5-4	NA	CASSWGPLLKETQYF	TGTGCCAGCAGCTGGGGCCCCCTGCTGAAAGAGACCCAGTACTTC
few	TRBJ2-7	TRBV3-1/TRBV3-2	TRBD2	CASSPTSGGAGEQYF	TGTGCCAGCAGCCCGACTAGCGGGGGGGCCGGCGAGCAGTACTTC
NA	TRBJ2-5	TRBV18	NA	CASSPAETQYF	TGTGCCAGCTCACCGGCAGAGACCCAGTACTTC
NA	TRBJ1-4	TRBV28	TRBD1	CASSLKSGGWGEKLFF	TGTGCCAGCAGTTTAAAATCAGGGGGTTGGGGTGAAAAACTGTTTTTT
once	TRBJ1-2	TRBV11-2	TRBD1	CASSWDSSYGYTF	TGTGCCAGCAGCTGGGACAGCAGCTATGGCTACACCTTC
few	TRBJ2-1	TRBV5-5	TRBD2	CASSLTSGGYYNEQFF	TGTGCCAGCAGCCTTACTAGCGGGGGGTACTACAATGAGCAGTTCTTC
NA	TRBJ1-1	TRBV28	TRBD1	CASSSPQHETGQAEAFF	TGTGCCAGCAGTTCCCCCCAGCACGAGACAGGGCAGGCTGAAGCTTTCTTT
NA	TRBJ2-1	TRBV6-5	TRBD1	CAGTGTGGTNEQFF	TGTGCCGGTACAGGGACAGGGGGCACAAATGAGCAGTTCTTC
NA	TRBJ2-7	TRBV6-1	NA	CASSEGAASSYEQYF	TGTGCCAGCAGTGAAGGGGCAGCCTCGTCCTACGAGCAGTACTTC
NA	TRBJ1-2	TRBV30	TRBD1	CAWSAPFTGGFGDYGYTF	TGTGCCTGGAGTGCACCCTTCACAGGGGGCTTTGGGGACTATGGCTACACCTTC
NA	TRBJ2-7	TRBV9	NA	CASSGGEARRVEQYF	TGTGCCAGCAGCGGAGGGGAGGCCCGACGGGTCGAGCAGTACTTC
NA	TRBJ2-2	TRBV19	NA	CASSATGATGELFF	TGTGCCAGTAGTGCGACAGGTGCCACCGGGGAGCTGTTTTTT
once	TRBJ2-7	TRBV7-9	TRBD1	CASSSDRGLGYEQYF	TGTGCCAGCAGCTCTGACAGGGGGCTTGGGTACGAGCAGTACTTC